The 27 T cell receptor beta chains presented below share a single source sample, sequenced in a study of shared clonotypes between healthy human individuals. Produced via immunoSEQ multiplex PCR; TCRdb's table is partial and in-frame only. The sample lists about 330,000 clones; roughly 70% were seen once. Sample: memory CD4+ T cells sorted from blood. Subset meaning: CD45RA-negative fraction. The receptor source for this set is a young man in good health.

This clone was observed a handful of times. V is TRBV11-2 and J is TRBJ2-5, with D possibly being TRBD1 (6 bases). This CDR3 contains 15 residues. V was clipped by 2 bases and J by 3 bases, with 13 bases between them. Germline CDR1 reads SGHAT; CDR2 reads FQNNGV. This chain's CDR3 is CASSLRTRGEETQYF. The CDR3 region has the DNA TGTGCCAGCAGCTTAAGAACCAGGGGAGAAGAGACCCAGTACTTC.

The chain joins TRBV7-6 to TRBJ1-3, with D perhaps matching TRBD1 (5 bases). Per the germline V gene, CDR1 is SGHVS and CDR2 is FNYEAQ. The CDR3 has 15 amino acids. Trimming took off 5 bases at V and 8 bases at J, with 19 bases between the two ends. CDR3: CASSPRGGTDDTIYF. The CDR3, as DNA: TGTGCCAGCAGCCCCCGTGGGGGTACGGACGACACCATATATTTT.

The J gene is TRBJ2-2, the V gene TRBV28, with 10 bases identical to TRBD1. V trimming: 5 bases; J trimming: 4 bases; junction bases outside the gene matches: 4. This CDR3 region has 15 residues. The germline V gene has CDR1 MDHEN and CDR2 SYDVKM. As DNA, the CDR3 is TGTGCCAGCAGTCAAGACAGGGGGCTCACCGGGGAGCTGTTTTTT. This gives the protein CASSQDRGLTGELFF.

The gene calls are TRBV2 and TRBJ1-4; tentative D call: TRBD1 (5 bases). Germline V lookup: CDR1 SNHLY, CDR2 FYNNEI. The V end was cut by 0 bases, the J end by 13 bases, with 15 bases between. The CDR3 is 14 residues long. CDR3 nucleotide sequence: TGTGCCAGCAGTGAAGCGTACGGGGGTCGGAGACTGTTTTTT. This codes for CASSEAYGGRRLFF.

The J gene is TRBJ2-1, the V gene TRBV5-4; no clear D. The CDR3 loop spans 13 amino acids. The germline V and J ends were trimmed by 3 bases and 5 bases, with 9 bases remaining between them. The germline CDR1 and CDR2 sequences are SGHNT and YYREEE (reference sequence). CDR3 amino acids: CASSSTNDNEQFF. CDR3 in DNA: TGTGCCAGCAGCTCTACCAATGACAATGAGCAGTTCTTC.

This clone occurred once. The chain combines TRBV2 with TRBJ2-4; no clear D. Germline V CDR1 and CDR2: SNHLY, FYNNEI. V was cut by 7 bases and J by 6 bases, with 10 bases left in between. The CDR3 length is 12 residues. The chain's CDR3 is CASNKVTNIQYF. CDR3 DNA sequence: TGTGCCAGCAATAAGGTCACAAACATTCAGTACTTC.

V usage is TRBV4-3 and J usage is TRBJ2-1; 7 bases map to TRBD1. The germline V gene encodes CDR1 LGHNA and CDR2 YSLEER. The CDR3 runs 18 residues. V lost 0 bases and J lost 5; bases outside the gene matches: 13. The CDR3 coding sequence is TGCGCCAGCAGCCAAGAAGGAGCCAGCGCCCAGGGGGACAATGAGCAGTTCTTC. Its translation: CASSQEGASAQGDNEQFF.

V gene TRBV5-4 combines with J gene TRBJ1-5; D not resolved. Germline V gene lookup returns CDR1 SGHNT and CDR2 YYREEE (reference sequence). This CDR3 spans 16 amino acids. Trimming removed 4 bases from V and 0 bases from J, with 14 bases in between. CDR3 in DNA: TGTGCCAGCAGCAACCTAGACAAGTTTAGCAATCAGCCCCAGCATTTT. It codes for CASSNLDKFSNQPQHF.

The rearrangement uses TRBV28 and TRBJ2-4; D might be TRBD2 (6 bases). V was trimmed by 5 bases and J by 0 bases, leaving 14 bases between them. The germline V gene has CDR1 MDHEN and CDR2 SYDVKM. The CDR3 totals 16 residues. This CDR3 is CASSLGPGVAKNIQYF. The CDR3 DNA follows: TGTGCCAGCAGTCTAGGTCCGGGGGTAGCCAAAAACATTCAGTACTTC.

J is TRBJ2-1 and V is TRBV2, with D unresolved. The CDR3 totals 12 residues. Germline-derived CDR1 and CDR2 are SNHLY and FYNNEI. V dropped 3 bases and J dropped 6 bases, with 6 bases sitting between them. CDR3 sequence reads: CASSDEGNEQFF. The CDR3 DNA reads as TGTGCCAGCAGTGATGAAGGCAATGAGCAGTTCTTC.

This clone was observed a handful of times. Here the CDR3 reads CASSTSRSLLGEKLFF. CDR3 bases: TGTGCCAGTAGTACATCCCGTAGCCTACTAGGGGAAAAACTGTTTTTT. The rearrangement uses TRBV19 and TRBJ1-4; D remains ambiguous. Germline V gives CDR1 LNHDA, CDR2 SQIVND (reference sequence). Trimming took off 4 bases at V and 8 bases at J, with 20 bases between the two ends. The CDR3 is made up of 16 amino acids.

This sequence joins TRBV2 and TRBJ1-4; D call uncertain. Trimming took off 2 bases at V and 0 bases at J, with 10 bases between the two ends. The CDR3 is 16 residues long. Germline assignment: CDR1 SNHLY and CDR2 FYNNEI. The CDR3 loop is CASSEQGIATNEKLFF. The CDR3 DNA follows: TGTGCCAGCAGTGAACAAGGCATCGCAACTAATGAAAAACTGTTTTTT.

The genes are TRBV7-9 and TRBJ2-1; 8 bases map to TRBD2. The germline V gene encodes CDR1 SEHNR and CDR2 FQNEAQ (reference sequence). CDR3 size: 14 residues. Germline trimming cut 9 bases from V and 5 bases from J; bases unmatched to any gene: 9. The CDR3 DNA follows: TGTGCCAGTACGGTGGCGGGAGGAAACAATGAGCAGTTCTTC. As protein: CASTVAGGNNEQFF.

Notes on this clone: An end of the junction does not agree with germline; a read error may underlie this. The chain employs TRBV5-6 and TRBJ1-1; a weak D match, TRBD1 (5 bases). The germline gives CDR1 SGHDT, CDR2 YYEEEE. There are 16 residues in the CDR3. The CDR3 nucleotides read TGTGCCAGCACCTTGGGGCCTTTGACAGATTACACTGAAGCTTCCTTT. This translates into CASTLGPLTDYTEASF.

The genes are TRBV7-8 and TRBJ1-1; D may be TRBD1 (5 bases). The CDR3 spans 14 residues. The V and J ends lost 3 bases and 4 bases respectively, with 12 bases between them. Germline loops: CDR1 SGHVS, CDR2 FQNEAQ. CDR3 in amino acids: CASSFGGEGTEAFF. The CDR3 nucleotides are TGTGCCAGCAGCTTCGGGGGTGAGGGCACTGAAGCTTTCTTT.

The V and J genes are TRBV14 and TRBJ1-1; D not certain. CDR3 length equals 12 residues. Trimming left V 4 bases short and J 7 bases short, with 10 bases between. Germline V lookup: CDR1 SGHDN, CDR2 FVKESK. CDR3 loop: CASSPSPNEAFF. CDR3 sequence (DNA): TGTGCCAGCAGCCCCTCTCCGAATGAAGCTTTCTTT.

V gene TRBV30 combines with J gene TRBJ2-3; 11 bases line up with TRBD2. Germline V CDR1 and CDR2: GTSNPN, SVGIG (reference sequence). The CDR3 extends over 16 amino acids. After removal of 0 bases from V and 6 bases from J, the junction contained 8 bases not matched to a gene. The CDR3, as DNA: TGTGCCTGGAGTGTAAACTTAGCGGGAGGGGCGGATACGCAGTATTTT. Amino acids: CAWSVNLAGGADTQYF.

The gene calls are TRBV4-1 and TRBJ2-1; 7 bases agree with TRBD2. CDR1 and CDR2 from the germline V gene are MGHRA and YSYEKL. The CDR3 is 15 amino acids. V shed 4 bases and J 7 bases; nucleotides not matched to a gene: 10. The CDR3 protein is CASSRKWEGVNEQFF. The CDR3 DNA reads TGCGCCAGCAGCCGCAAGTGGGAGGGTGTTAATGAGCAGTTCTTC.

The V call is TRBV5-3, the J call TRBJ1-4, with D uncertain. TRBV5-3 is an ORF, and what it does is uncertain. This CDR3 is built from 15 residues. V gave up 0 bases and J gave up 5 bases, with 11 bases separating them. Here the CDR3 reads CARSLGHLANEKLFF. In DNA form, the CDR3 reads TGTGCCAGAAGCTTGGGACACCTGGCGAATGAAAAACTGTTTTTT.

The V call is TRBV29-1, the J call TRBJ1-1; unclear D gene. The CDR3 length is 13 residues. The ends were cut back, 3 bases at V and 0 bases at J, with 8 bases in the middle. CDR1 is SQVTM, CDR2 ANQGSEA, per germline. CDR3 bases: TGCAGCGTTGAGTTAGGGATGAACACTGAAGCTTTCTTT. It yields the protein CSVELGMNTEAFF.

The chain links TRBV4-3 to TRBJ2-3; D is possibly TRBD2 (5 bases). The germline CDR1 and CDR2 sequences are LGHNA and YSLEER. Trimming cost V 0 bases and J 6 bases, with 22 bases left between them. This CDR3 comprises 18 residues. CDR3 sequence: CASSQDQDSALKGDTQYF. The CDR3 nucleotides are TGCGCCAGCAGCCAAGATCAGGATAGCGCCTTAAAAGGGGATACGCAGTATTTT.

The chain combines TRBV5-4 with TRBJ2-2; 11 bases fit TRBD2. Trimming cost V 0 bases and J 4 bases; bases outside gene matches: 8. This CDR3 spans 18 amino acids. Germline-derived CDR1 and CDR2 are SGHNT and YYREEE (reference sequence). Here the CDR3 DNA reads TGTGCCAGCAGCTTGGGGCCTAGCGGGAGGTCGGGCACCGGGGAGCTGTTTTTT. Amino acids: CASSLGPSGRSGTGELFF.

This clone came up once. Other DNA sequences within the sample encode an identical CDR3. J is TRBJ2-2 and V is TRBV5-6; D unresolved. Trimming took off 7 bases at V and 4 bases at J, with 8 bases between the two ends. CDR1 is SGHDT, CDR2 YYEEEE, per germline. The CDR3 consists of 12 residues. CDR3 protein: CASHRVTGELFF. The DNA for the CDR3 is TGTGCCAGCCACAGAGTCACCGGGGAGCTGTTTTTT.

This sequence joins TRBV27 and TRBJ2-6; D remains ambiguous. Germline V gene lookup returns CDR1 MNHEY and CDR2 SMNVEV (reference sequence). This CDR3 has 15 residues. V lost 5 bases, J lost 0 bases, and 8 bases lay in between. The CDR3 spells CASSPPSSGANVLTF. CDR3 sequence (DNA): TGTGCCAGCAGTCCTCCCTCCTCTGGGGCCAACGTCCTGACTTTC. Complete variable domain (other parts from reference TRBV27 and TRBJ2-6): EAQVTQNPRYLITVTGKKLTVTCSQNMNHEYMSWYRQDPGLGLRQIYYSMNVEVTDKGDVPEGYKVSRKEKRNFPLILESPSPNQTSLYFCASSPPSSGANVLTFGAGSRLTVL.

This clone was recorded at least ten times. The chain employs TRBV15 and TRBJ2-5; D is possibly TRBD1 or TRBD2 (6 bases each). Germline CDR1 LNHNV, CDR2 YYDKDF (reference sequence). This CDR3 has 13 residues. V was shortened by 7 bases and J by 5 bases, with 14 bases between the two germline ends. CDR3 sequence (DNA): TGTGCCACCACCCTAGGGGGGTTGGAGACCCAGTACTTC. Amino acids: CATTLGGLETQYF.

CDR3 nucleotides: TGTGCCATCAGTGATGGGACAGGGGTCGGCACTGAAGCTTTCTTT. This sequence encodes CAISDGTGVGTEAFF. This sequence joins TRBV10-3 and TRBJ1-1, with TRBD1 identical over 10 bases. Per germline, CDR1 ENHRY and CDR2 SYGVKD. The CDR3 runs 15 residues. The ends lost 3 bases at V and 4 bases at J; junction bases unmatched: 5.

V is TRBV7-9 and J is TRBJ2-7; no clear D gene. This CDR3 spans 16 amino acids. Germline CDR1 reads SEHNR; CDR2 reads FQNEAQ (reference sequence). V was clipped by 5 bases and J by 4 bases, with 21 bases between them. CDR3 region: CASSPRASAGEYEQYF. The DNA of the CDR3 is TGTGCCAGCAGCCCGAGAGCTAGTGCCGGAGAATACGAGCAGTACTTC.